This T cell receptor (delta chain) appears in the sequencing data of a study of gammadelta T cells in human blood. TCRdb repeated clone calling on the RT-PCR reads with CATT. The sample consists of 1,500 or so delta-chain clones, roughly 17% of them appearing once. Concerning this clone: A far larger clone differs by one base, so this is likely a read error.

Trimming left V 4 bases short and J 0 bases short, with 30 bases between. The CDR3 contains 21 residues. Germline lookup yields CDR1 TSWWSYY and CDR2 QGS. The receptor's source is a human donor. The specimen was non-Vgamma9Vdelta2 gamma-delta T cells from infant blood. The V call is TRDV1, the J call TRDJ1; D possibly corresponds to TRDD2 (6 bases). The J gene, left out of TCRdb, was set here by checking the DNA against germline. The CDR3 DNA sequence: TGTGCTCTTGGGGTGACTTCCTTTCCCAACTGGATCGGGCTTTACACCGATAAACTCATCTTT. This codes for CALGVTSFPNWIGLYTDKLIF.